This is a list of T cell receptor beta chains from one sample in a study of blood T cell repertoires in COVID-19. TCRdb's copy holds only in-frame clones and misses some; the assay was immunoSEQ multiplex PCR. The sample includes roughly 110,000 clones, 71% of them seen just once. The sample taken for sequencing was peripheral blood. These receptors all come from a human donor with acute or convalescent COVID-19. The donor label of this sample is uncertain. Both conserved end residues are trimmed from each CDR3.

J: TRBJ2-5
V: TRBV18
CDR3: ASGQSFSGETQY

J: TRBJ2-7
V: TRBV5-1
CDR3: ASRRGGGTSLDEQY

J: TRBJ2-5
V: TRBV7-8
CDR3: ASSLEVQQQTQY

J: TRBJ1-1
V: TRBV18
CDR3: ASSLGQGSLSTEAF

J: TRBJ2-1
V: TRBV10-3
CDR3: AISVKENNEQF

J: TRBJ2-1
V: TRBV9
CDR3: ASSATGSLLNEQF

J: TRBJ2-1
V: TRBV29-1
CDR3: SVERGTANNEQF

J: TRBJ1-2
V: TRBV29-1
CDR3: SVREQTTGGYT

J: TRBJ2-3
V: TRBV12-5
CDR3: ASGWSGGADTQY

J: TRBJ2-5
V: TRBV4-1
CDR3: ASSQEAGALQY

J: TRBJ2-7
V: TRBV6-5
CDR3: ASSYSGTSYEQY

J: TRBJ1-5
V: TRBV24-1
CDR3: ATSDRGTGGQH